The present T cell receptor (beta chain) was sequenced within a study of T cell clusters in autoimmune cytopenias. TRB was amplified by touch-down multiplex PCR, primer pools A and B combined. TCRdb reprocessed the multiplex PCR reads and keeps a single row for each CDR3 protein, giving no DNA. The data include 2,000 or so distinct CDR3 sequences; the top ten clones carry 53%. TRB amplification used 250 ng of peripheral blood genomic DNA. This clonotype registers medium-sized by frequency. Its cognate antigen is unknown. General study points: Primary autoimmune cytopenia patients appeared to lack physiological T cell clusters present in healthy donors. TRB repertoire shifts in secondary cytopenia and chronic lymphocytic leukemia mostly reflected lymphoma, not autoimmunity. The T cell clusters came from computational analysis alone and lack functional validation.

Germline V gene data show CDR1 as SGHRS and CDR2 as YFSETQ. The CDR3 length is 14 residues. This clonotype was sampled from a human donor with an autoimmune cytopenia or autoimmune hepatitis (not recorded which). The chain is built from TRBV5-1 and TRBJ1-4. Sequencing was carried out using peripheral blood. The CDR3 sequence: CASSLDGQDEKLFF. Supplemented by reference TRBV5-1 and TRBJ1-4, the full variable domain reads KAGVTQTPRYLIKTRGQQVTLSCSPISGHRSVSWYQQTPGQGLQFLFEYFSETQRNKGNFPGRFSGRQFSNSRSEMNVSTLELGDSALYLCASSLDGQDEKLFFGSGTQLSVL.